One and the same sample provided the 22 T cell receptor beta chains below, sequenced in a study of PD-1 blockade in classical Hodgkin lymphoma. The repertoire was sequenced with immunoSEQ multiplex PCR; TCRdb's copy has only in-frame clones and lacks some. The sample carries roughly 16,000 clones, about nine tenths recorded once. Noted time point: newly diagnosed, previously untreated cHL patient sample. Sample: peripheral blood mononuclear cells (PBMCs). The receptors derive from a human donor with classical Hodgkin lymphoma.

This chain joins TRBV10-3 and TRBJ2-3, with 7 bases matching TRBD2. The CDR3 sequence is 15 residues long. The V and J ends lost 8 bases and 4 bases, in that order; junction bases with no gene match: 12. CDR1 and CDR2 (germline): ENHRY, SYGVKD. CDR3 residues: CAIAQGGSTADTQYF. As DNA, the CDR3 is TGTGCCATCGCCCAGGGCGGGAGTACGGCAGATACGCAGTATTTT.

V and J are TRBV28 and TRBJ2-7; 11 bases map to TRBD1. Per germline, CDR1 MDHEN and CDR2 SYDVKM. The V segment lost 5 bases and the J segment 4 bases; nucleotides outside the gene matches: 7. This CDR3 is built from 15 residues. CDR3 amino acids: CASSPTGTGGYEQYF. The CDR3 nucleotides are TGTGCCAGCAGTCCCACCGGGACAGGGGGTTACGAGCAGTACTTC. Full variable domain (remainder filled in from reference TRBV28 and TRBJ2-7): DVKVTQSSRYLVKRTGEKVFLECVQDMDHENMFWYRQDPGLGLRLIYFSYDVKMKEKGDIPEGYSVSREKKERFSLILESASTNQTSMYLCASSPTGTGGYEQYFGPGTRLTVT.

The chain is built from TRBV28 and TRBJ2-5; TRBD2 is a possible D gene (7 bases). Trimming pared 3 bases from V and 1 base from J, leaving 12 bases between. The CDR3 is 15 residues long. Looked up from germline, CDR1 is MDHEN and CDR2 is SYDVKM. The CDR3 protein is CASSFGGGGQETQYF. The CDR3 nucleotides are TGTGCCAGCAGTTTCGGGGGCGGGGGCCAAGAGACCCAGTACTTC.

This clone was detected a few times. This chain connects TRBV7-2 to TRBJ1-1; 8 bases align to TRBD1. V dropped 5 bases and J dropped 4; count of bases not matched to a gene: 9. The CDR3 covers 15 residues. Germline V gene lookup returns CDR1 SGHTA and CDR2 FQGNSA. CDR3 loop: CASSPGQGIPTEAFF. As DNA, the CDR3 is TGTGCCAGCAGCCCAGGACAGGGAATCCCCACTGAAGCTTTCTTT.

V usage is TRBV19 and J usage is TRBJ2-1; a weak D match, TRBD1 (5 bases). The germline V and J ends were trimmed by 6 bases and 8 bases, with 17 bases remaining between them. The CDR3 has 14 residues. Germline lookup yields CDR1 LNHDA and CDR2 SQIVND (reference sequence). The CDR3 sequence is CASSGGAGSDEQFF. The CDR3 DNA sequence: TGTGCCAGTAGCGGTGGGGCAGGAAGCGATGAGCAGTTCTTC.

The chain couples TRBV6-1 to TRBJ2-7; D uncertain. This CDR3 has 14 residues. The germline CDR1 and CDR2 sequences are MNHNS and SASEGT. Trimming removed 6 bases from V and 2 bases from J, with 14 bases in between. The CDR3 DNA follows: TGTGCCAGCAGCCAACAGACACCCACCTACGAGCAGTACTTC. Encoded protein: CASSQQTPTYEQYF.

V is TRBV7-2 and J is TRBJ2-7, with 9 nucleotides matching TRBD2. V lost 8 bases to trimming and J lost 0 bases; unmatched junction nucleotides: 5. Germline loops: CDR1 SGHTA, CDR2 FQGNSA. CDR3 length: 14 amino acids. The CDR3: CASAYSGGSYEQYF. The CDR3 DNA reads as TGTGCCAGCGCCTATAGCGGGGGCTCCTACGAGCAGTACTTC.

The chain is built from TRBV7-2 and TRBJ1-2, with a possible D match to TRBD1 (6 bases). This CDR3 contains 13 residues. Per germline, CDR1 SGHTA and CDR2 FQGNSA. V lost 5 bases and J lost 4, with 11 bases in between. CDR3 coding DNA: TGTGCCAGCAGCACCGGGACAATCTATGGCTACACCTTC. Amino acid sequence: CASSTGTIYGYTF. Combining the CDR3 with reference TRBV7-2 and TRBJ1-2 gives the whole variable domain GAGVSQSPSNKVTEKGKDVELRCDPISGHTALYWYRQSLGQGLEFLIYFQGNSAPDKSGLPSDRFSAERTGGSVSTLTIQRTQQEDSAVYLCASSTGTIYGYTFGSGTRLTVV.

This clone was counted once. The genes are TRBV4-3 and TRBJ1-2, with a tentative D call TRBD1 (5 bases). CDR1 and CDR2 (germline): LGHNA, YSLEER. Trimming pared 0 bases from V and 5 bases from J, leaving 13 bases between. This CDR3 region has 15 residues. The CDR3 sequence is CASSQDYDSFYGYTF. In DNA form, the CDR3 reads TGCGCCAGCAGCCAAGATTACGACAGCTTTTATGGCTACACCTTC.

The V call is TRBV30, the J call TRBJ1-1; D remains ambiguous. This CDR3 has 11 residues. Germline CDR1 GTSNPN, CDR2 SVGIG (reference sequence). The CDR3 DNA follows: TGTGCTCAGTCGTTGAACACTGAAGCTTTCTTT. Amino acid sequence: CAQSLNTEAFF.

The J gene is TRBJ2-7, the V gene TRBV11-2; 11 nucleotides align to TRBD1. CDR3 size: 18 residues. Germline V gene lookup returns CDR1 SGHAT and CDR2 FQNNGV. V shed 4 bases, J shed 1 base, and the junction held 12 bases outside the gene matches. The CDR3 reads CASSSLNRDRGSSYEQYF. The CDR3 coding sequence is TGTGCCAGCAGCTCTTTGAATCGGGACAGGGGGTCTTCCTACGAGCAGTACTTC.

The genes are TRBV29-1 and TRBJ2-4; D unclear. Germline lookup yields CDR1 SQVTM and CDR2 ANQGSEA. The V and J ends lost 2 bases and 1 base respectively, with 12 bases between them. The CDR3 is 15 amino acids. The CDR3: CSVENRALAKNIQYF. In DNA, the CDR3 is TGCAGCGTTGAAAATAGGGCTTTGGCCAAAAACATTCAGTACTTC.

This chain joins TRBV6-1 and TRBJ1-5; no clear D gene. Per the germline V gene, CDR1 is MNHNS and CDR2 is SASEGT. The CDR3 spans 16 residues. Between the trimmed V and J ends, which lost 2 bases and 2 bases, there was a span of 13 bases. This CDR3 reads CASSESPTRGNQPQHF. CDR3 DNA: TGTGCCAGCAGTGAATCCCCTACGAGGGGCAATCAGCCCCAGCATTTT.

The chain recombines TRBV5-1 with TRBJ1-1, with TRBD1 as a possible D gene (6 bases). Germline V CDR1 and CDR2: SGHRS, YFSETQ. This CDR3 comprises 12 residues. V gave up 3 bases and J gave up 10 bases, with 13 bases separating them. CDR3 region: CASSSQGLGAFF. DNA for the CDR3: TGCGCCAGCAGCTCACAGGGACTAGGAGCTTTCTTT.

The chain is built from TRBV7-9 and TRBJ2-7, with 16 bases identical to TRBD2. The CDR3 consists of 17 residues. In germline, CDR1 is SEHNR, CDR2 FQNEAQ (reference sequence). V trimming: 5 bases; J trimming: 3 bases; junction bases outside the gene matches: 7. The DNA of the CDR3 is TGTGCCAGCAGCATAGGCGGGACTAGCGGGAGGGTCTACGAGCAGTACTTC. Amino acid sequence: CASSIGGTSGRVYEQYF.

CDR3 loop: CASSALAGEDTQYF. CDR3 sequence (DNA): TGTGCCAGCAGCGCACTAGCGGGAGAAGATACGCAGTATTTT. V usage is TRBV5-6 and J usage is TRBJ2-3; TRBD2 agrees at 11 bases. This CDR3 is 14 amino acids long. V trimming: 4 bases; J trimming: 5 bases; junction bases outside the gene matches: 3. The germline CDR1 and CDR2 sequences are SGHDT and YYEEEE. The whole variable domain, remainder taken from reference TRBV5-6 and TRBJ2-3, is DAGVTQSPTHLIKTRGQQVTLRCSPKSGHDTVSWYQQALGQGPQFIFQYYEEEERQRGNFPDRFSGHQFPNYSSELNVNALLLGDSALYLCASSALAGEDTQYFGPGTRLTVL.

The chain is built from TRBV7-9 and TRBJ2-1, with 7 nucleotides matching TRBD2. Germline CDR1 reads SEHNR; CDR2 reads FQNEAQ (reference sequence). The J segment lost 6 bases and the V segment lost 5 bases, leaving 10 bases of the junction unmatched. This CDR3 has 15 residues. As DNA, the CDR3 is TGTGCCAGCAGCCCCTCTGAGGGAGGGCGCAATGAGCAGTTCTTC. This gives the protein CASSPSEGGRNEQFF.

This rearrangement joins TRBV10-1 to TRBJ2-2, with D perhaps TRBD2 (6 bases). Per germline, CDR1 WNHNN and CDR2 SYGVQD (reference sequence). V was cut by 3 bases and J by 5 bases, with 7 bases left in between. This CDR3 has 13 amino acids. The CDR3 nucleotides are TGCGCCAGCAGTGAAAGCGGGACCGGGGAGCTGTTTTTT. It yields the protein CASSESGTGELFF.

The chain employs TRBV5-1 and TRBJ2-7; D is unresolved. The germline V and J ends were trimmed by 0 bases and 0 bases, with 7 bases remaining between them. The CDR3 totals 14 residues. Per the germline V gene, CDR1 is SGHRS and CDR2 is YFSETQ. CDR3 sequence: CASSLVALSYEQYF. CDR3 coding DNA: TGCGCCAGCAGCTTGGTGGCGCTCTCCTACGAGCAGTACTTC.

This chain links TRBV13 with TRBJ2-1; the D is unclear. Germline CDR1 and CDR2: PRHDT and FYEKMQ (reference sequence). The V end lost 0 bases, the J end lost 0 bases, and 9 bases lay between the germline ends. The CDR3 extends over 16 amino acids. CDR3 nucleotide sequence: TGTGCCAGCAGCTTAGGTCGGAGCATCTCCTACAATGAGCAGTTCTTC. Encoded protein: CASSLGRSISYNEQFF.

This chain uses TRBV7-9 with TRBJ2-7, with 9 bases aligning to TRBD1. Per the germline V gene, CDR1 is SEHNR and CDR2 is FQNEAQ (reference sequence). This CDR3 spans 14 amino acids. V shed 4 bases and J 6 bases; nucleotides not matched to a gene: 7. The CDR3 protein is CASSSSGTGSEQYF. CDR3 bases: TGTGCCAGCAGCTCCTCCGGGACAGGGTCCGAGCAGTACTTC.

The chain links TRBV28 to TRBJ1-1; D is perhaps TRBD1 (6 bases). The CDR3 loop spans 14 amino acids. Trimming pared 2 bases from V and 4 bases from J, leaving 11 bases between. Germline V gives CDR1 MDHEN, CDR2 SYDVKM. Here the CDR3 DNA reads TGTGCCAGCAGTTTAGGGGGGCCTGCCACTGAAGCTTTCTTT. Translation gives CASSLGGPATEAFF.